Shown below are 23 T cell receptor beta chains from a single sample sequenced in a study of cytomegalovirus exposure and HLA in healthy donors. Primers for the PCR totalled 60 Vbeta and 13 Jbeta. Libraries were prepared by immunoSEQ multiplex PCR; TCRdb keeps only in-frame clonotypes and omits some of them. In the table there are approximately 140,000 clones, 60% to 85% of which are singletons. Sequencing was done on a sample of PBMCs. These receptors all stem from a male donor in good health and CMV-seronegative.

The chain joins TRBV7-9 to TRBJ1-4; the match to TRBD1 covers 7 bases. After removal of 6 bases from V and 5 bases from J, the junction contained 6 bases not matched to a gene. Germline values: CDR1 SEHNR, CDR2 FQNEAQ (reference sequence). The CDR3 has 14 residues. This CDR3 reads CASRDRAVNEKLFF. The CDR3 nucleotides read TGTGCCAGCAGAGACAGGGCGGTAAATGAAAAACTGTTTTTT.

This clone was counted only a few times. The rearrangement links TRBV4-3 to TRBJ1-4, with D unclear. With 0 bases removed from V and 7 bases from J, the gap between germline ends came to 12 bases. The CDR3 is made up of 15 amino acids. Per germline, CDR1 LGHNA and CDR2 YSLEER. CDR3 sequence: CASSQDRLVSEKLFF. CDR3 DNA sequence: TGCGCCAGCAGCCAAGACAGGCTCGTTAGTGAAAAACTGTTTTTT.

This chain uses TRBV15 with TRBJ2-7; D unclear. The CDR3 loop spans 14 amino acids. Germline loops: CDR1 LNHNV, CDR2 YYDKDF (reference sequence). Trimming left V 1 base short and J 3 bases short, with 10 bases between. As DNA, the CDR3 is TGTGCCACCAGCAGAGCGCGAGCTGGCTACGAGCAGTACTTC. Its protein is CATSRARAGYEQYF.

This chain uses TRBV9 with TRBJ2-5, with 13 bases that match TRBD2. The CDR3 runs to 16 residues. Germline V lookup: CDR1 SGDLS, CDR2 YYNGEE. The V gene end was trimmed by 4 bases and the J gene end by 4 bases; junction bases not matched to a gene: 7. The DNA of the CDR3 is TGTGCCAGCAGCCCCGGGGGACTAGCGGGGACAGAGACCCAGTACTTC. This codes for CASSPGGLAGTETQYF.

J is TRBJ1-1 and V is TRBV5-8; 7 positions match TRBD1. CDR1 is SGHTS, CDR2 YDEGEE, per germline. V lost 1 base, J lost 5 bases, and 11 bases stayed unmatched. This CDR3 has 16 amino acids. The CDR3, as DNA: TGTGCCAGCAGCTTGCCGAGAAGGGGGCTCTTTACTGAAGCTTTCTTT. Translating gives CASSLPRRGLFTEAFF.

The chain has TRBV7-6 and TRBJ1-2; D remains unclear. In germline, CDR1 is SGHVS, CDR2 FNYEAQ. This CDR3 is 13 amino acids long. V was pared by 0 bases and J by 5 bases, with 7 bases between. CDR3 coding DNA: TGTGCCAGCAGCTTAGCCTCCGGGTATGGCTACACCTTC. Translation gives CASSLASGYGYTF.

The rearrangement joins TRBV18 to TRBJ2-7, with a weak D call TRBD1 (6 bases). V was cut by 6 bases and J by 0 bases, with 15 bases left in between. Germline CDR1 and CDR2: KGHSH and LQKENI. The CDR3 is 15 residues long. The CDR3 sequence is CASSQTRQDSYEQYF. As DNA, the CDR3 is TGTGCCAGCTCCCAAACCCGACAGGACTCCTACGAGCAGTACTTC.

V gene TRBV6-5 combines with J gene TRBJ2-1; 7 positions agree with TRBD1. Trimming at V came to 4 bases and at J to 3 bases, leaving 6 bases not matched to a gene. Germline V gene sequence: CDR1 MNHEY, CDR2 SVGAGI. This CDR3 contains 15 residues. The CDR3 reads CASSSMDRFYNEQFF. CDR3 DNA: TGTGCCAGCAGTTCCATGGACAGGTTCTACAATGAGCAGTTCTTC.

CDR3: CASSPGWTEEAFF. CDR3 DNA sequence: TGTGCCAGCAGTCCCGGGTGGACAGAAGAAGCTTTCTTT. V is TRBV6-1 and J is TRBJ1-1, with D tentatively TRBD1 (6 bases). Deletions cut 5 bases from V and 8 bases from J, with 15 bases between. Germline V gene lookup returns CDR1 MNHNS and CDR2 SASEGT. This CDR3 spans 13 amino acids.

This clone came up once. The chain couples TRBV6-6 to TRBJ2-7, with D possibly matching TRBD1 (6 bases). The ends were cut back, 2 bases at V and 5 bases at J, with 19 bases in the middle. Per germline, CDR1 MNHNY and CDR2 SVGAGI (reference sequence). The CDR3 runs to 16 residues. CDR3 DNA: TGTGCCAGCAGTTACGGTCACCAGGGGAGACAGGACGAGCAGTACTTC. Protein product: CASSYGHQGRQDEQYF.

The chain joins TRBV6-1 to TRBJ2-1, with TRBD2 as a possible D gene (5 bases). Germline loops: CDR1 MNHNS, CDR2 SASEGT. The length of the CDR3 is 14 residues. V lost 3 bases, J lost 4 bases, and 10 bases lay in between. The CDR3 DNA reads as TGTGCCAGCAGTGAGGGCGGACTTTACAATGAGCAGTTCTTC. Translation gives CASSEGGLYNEQFF.

This clone was seen only once. The rearrangement joins TRBV7-9 to TRBJ1-1; TRBD1 might be the D (5 bases). V lost 8 bases and J lost 4, with 20 bases in between. Germline V gene lookup returns CDR1 SEHNR and CDR2 FQNEAQ (reference sequence). This CDR3 has 15 residues. The CDR3 nucleotides are TGTGCCAGCGGGCCTGGCAGGGAAGTGGGCACTGAAGCTTTCTTT. It translates to CASGPGREVGTEAFF.

This clone was recorded a few times. The chain couples TRBV19 to TRBJ1-1, with TRBD1 as a possible D gene (6 bases). The germline V gene encodes CDR1 LNHDA and CDR2 SQIVND (reference sequence). Trimming removed 6 bases from V and 5 bases from J, with 10 bases in between. The CDR3 is 12 amino acids. CDR3 DNA: TGTGCCAGTAGGGTACAGGGAACTGAAGCTTTCTTT. Translating it yields CASRVQGTEAFF.

The CDR3 reads CSVVRGPPEAFF. CDR3 coding DNA: TGCAGCGTTGTGCGGGGGCCCCCTGAAGCTTTCTTT. The chain employs TRBV29-1 and TRBJ1-1, with TRBD1 as a possible D gene (6 bases). The CDR3 is 12 amino acids. Germline V CDR1 and CDR2: SQVTM, ANQGSEA. V lost 4 bases to trimming and J lost 6 bases, with 12 bases between them. Drawing the rest from reference TRBV29-1 and TRBJ1-1, the complete variable domain is SAVISQKPSRDICQRGTSLTIQCQVDSQVTMMFWYRQQPGQSLTLIATANQGSEATYESGFVIDKFPISRPNLTFSTLTVSNMSPEDSSIYLCSVVRGPPEAFFGQGTRLTVV.

The chain employs TRBV18 and TRBJ2-5; D might be TRBD2 (6 bases). Germline CDR1 is KGHSH and CDR2 is LQKENI. V shed 5 bases and J shed 4 bases, with 11 bases lying between them. The CDR3 is 13 amino acids. The CDR3 spells CASSSAEGETQYF. The CDR3, as DNA: TGTGCCAGCTCATCAGCGGAGGGAGAGACCCAGTACTTC.

The J gene is TRBJ2-5, the V gene TRBV11-2; D is ambiguous. Germline V gene data show CDR1 as SGHAT and CDR2 as FQNNGV. Trimming stripped 5 bases from V and 7 bases from J, with 8 bases between. This CDR3 comprises 11 residues. The CDR3 is CASSPGRTQYF. The CDR3 DNA reads TGTGCCAGCAGCCCAGGAAGGACCCAGTACTTC.

The CDR3 protein is CASSLSSSSSYEQYF. DNA for the CDR3: TGTGCCAGCAGCCTTTCTAGTAGCAGTTCCTACGAGCAGTACTTC. The chain recombines TRBV9 with TRBJ2-7; no clear D. The germline V and J ends were trimmed by 4 bases and 1 base, with 15 bases remaining between them. Germline V gene data show CDR1 as SGDLS and CDR2 as YYNGEE. CDR3 length: 15 residues. The full variable domain, completed using reference TRBV9 and TRBJ2-7, is DSGVTQTPKHLITATGQRVTLRCSPRSGDLSVYWYQQSLDQGLQFLIQYYNGEERAKGNILERFSAQQFPDLHSELNLSSLELGDSALYFCASSLSSSSSYEQYFGPGTRLTVT.

V gene TRBV30 combines with J gene TRBJ1-1; 7 bases align to TRBD1. V dropped 0 bases and J dropped 6; count of bases not matched to a gene: 1. The CDR3 is 12 amino acids. Germline V CDR1 and CDR2: GTSNPN, SVGIG (reference sequence). The CDR3 DNA is TGTGCCTGGAGTGTTGACAGGGCTGAAGCTTTCTTT. Translating gives CAWSVDRAEAFF.

CDR3 residues: CAWSVIPAGASSGANVLTF. The CDR3 nucleotides read TGTGCCTGGAGTGTAATTCCGGCGGGGGCCAGCTCTGGGGCCAACGTCCTGACTTTC. This chain connects TRBV30 to TRBJ2-6, with a tentative D call TRBD2 (7 bases). Looked up from germline, CDR1 is GTSNPN and CDR2 is SVGIG (reference sequence). The V end lost 0 bases, the J end lost 0 bases, and 18 bases lay between the germline ends. The CDR3 loop spans 19 amino acids. Together with reference TRBV30 and TRBJ2-6, the CDR3 gives the full variable domain: SQTIHQWPATLVQPVGSPLSLECTVEGTSNPNLYWYRQAAGRGLQLLFYSVGIGQISSEVPQNLSASRPQDRQFILSSKKLLLSDSGFYLCAWSVIPAGASSGANVLTFGAGSRLTVL.

This rearrangement joins TRBV18 to TRBJ1-4, with D unclear. Trimming cost V 3 bases and J 0 bases, with 2 bases left between them. CDR3 size: 13 residues. Per the germline V gene, CDR1 is KGHSH and CDR2 is LQKENI. CDR3 nucleotide sequence: TGTGCCAGCTCACCCGCAACTAATGAAAAACTGTTTTTT. Translation gives CASSPATNEKLFF.

The chain couples TRBV27 to TRBJ2-5; 12 bases align to TRBD2. CDR3 length: 15 residues. V lost 8 bases, J lost 0 bases, and 4 bases stayed unmatched. Germline CDR1 and CDR2: MNHEY and SMNVEV (reference sequence). CDR3 in amino acids: CASRGTSGYQETQYF. The CDR3 nucleotides read TGTGCCAGCCGAGGGACTAGCGGGTACCAAGAGACCCAGTACTTC.

This clone was seen a single time. This rearrangement joins TRBV7-9 to TRBJ2-3; TRBD1 might be the D (6 bases). The CDR3 runs to 19 residues. Germline CDR1 is SEHNR and CDR2 is FQNEAQ (reference sequence). V was pared by 5 bases and J by 1 base, with 25 bases between. The CDR3 nucleotides read TGTGCCAGCAGCCCCGGGACAAGTAAGGGTTCTCAGGGCACAGATACGCAGTATTTT. It specifies CASSPGTSKGSQGTDTQYF.

This clone has just a few counts. J is TRBJ1-5 and V is TRBV5-1; the match to TRBD1 covers 8 bases. The CDR3 is 14 residues long. The germline CDR1 and CDR2 sequences are SGHRS and YFSETQ. The J segment lost 7 bases and the V segment lost 4 bases, leaving 7 bases of the junction unmatched. This chain's CDR3 is CASSTDGQGQPQHF. The CDR3 coding sequence is TGCGCCAGCAGCACGGACGGACAGGGACAGCCCCAGCATTTT.